Listed here are 23 T cell receptor beta chains from one sample, sequenced in a study of vaccination and CD4 T cells after COVID-19. Sequencing of the DNA from cultured CD4+ T cells was carried out with the Oncomine TCR Beta short-read assay. TCRdb independently ran MiXCR on the PCR reads; one entry per CDR3 protein. The data hold thousands of distinct CDR3 sequences, with almost 35% observed a single time. No antigen has been assigned to these receptors. Treatment reported: roughly 10-day PBMC culture with coronavirus spike peptide pools or control peptides (ViraFEST assay). One should note that the unexposed donor's CD4+ T cells were collected before the COVID-19 pandemic (2011-2018). The sequenced sample was CD4+ T cells from blood, cultured in vitro. The receptors shown here come from a human donor in good health.

The V gene is TRBV6-1, the J gene TRBJ2-6; D call uncertain. CDR1 is MNHNS and CDR2 is SASEGT in the germline V gene. This CDR3 has 14 amino acids. Trimming removed 6 bases at V and 0 bases at J, with 6 bases between. CDR3 loop: CASRPYSGANVLTF. CDR3 DNA: TGTGCCAGCAGGCCCTACTCTGGGGCCAACGTCCTGACTTTC.

The chain recombines TRBV7-2 with TRBJ1-1; D gene unclear. Per germline, CDR1 SGHTA and CDR2 FQGNSA. V shed 5 bases and J shed 4 bases, with 17 bases lying between them. The CDR3 loop spans 15 amino acids. CDR3 in amino acids: CASSLVGPQSTEAFF. CDR3 in DNA: TGTGCCAGCAGCCTGGTTGGGCCCCAAAGCACTGAAGCTTTCTTT.

J is TRBJ2-7 and V is TRBV19; D is uncertain. With 5 bases removed from V and 3 bases from J, the gap between germline ends came to 17 bases. The CDR3 covers 15 residues. Per the germline V gene, CDR1 is LNHDA and CDR2 is SQIVND (reference sequence). The CDR3 here is CASSPPGPKGYEQYF. The CDR3 DNA is TGTGCCAGTAGTCCACCGGGCCCCAAGGGCTACGAGCAGTACTTC.

This clonotype was seen a handful of times. This chain links TRBV29-1 with TRBJ1-2, with D maybe TRBD1 (5 bases). Germline CDR1 and CDR2: SQVTM and ANQGSEA. This CDR3 comprises 15 residues. V was shortened by 4 bases and J by 4 bases, with 19 bases between the two germline ends. The CDR3 here is CSVAGGAPTIYGYTF. The CDR3 nucleotides read TGCAGCGTTGCCGGTGGGGCCCCTACGATCTATGGCTACACCTTC.

The CDR3 region has the DNA TGTGCCAGCAGCCGCCTAGGCAATCAGCCCCAGCATTTT. This translates into CASSRLGNQPQHF. V and J are TRBV12-3 or TRBV12-4 and TRBJ1-5; no definite D call. Trimming took 6 bases from V and 2 from J, leaving 8 bases between them. The CDR3 consists of 13 residues.

This clonotype was observed a few times. V and J are TRBV12-3 or TRBV12-4 and TRBJ1-2, with D possibly TRBD1 on 6 matching bases. The CDR3 runs 13 residues. Trimming pared 3 bases from V and 2 bases from J, leaving 7 bases between. The CDR3 reads CASSLQGNYGYTF. DNA for the CDR3: TGTGCCAGCAGTTTGCAGGGGAACTATGGCTACACCTTC.

The rearrangement links TRBV25-1 to TRBJ1-3, with D possibly TRBD1 on 5 matching bases. Trimming removed 7 bases from V and 7 bases from J, with 14 bases in between. CDR3 size: 13 residues. CDR1 is MGHDK, CDR2 SYGVNS, per germline. Here the CDR3 reads CASTPGTMNTIYF. In nucleotides, the CDR3 is TGTGCCAGCACCCCCGGGACGATGAACACCATATATTTT.

The chain is built from TRBV5-1 and TRBJ1-2, with D unresolved. The CDR3 runs to 13 residues. Trimming stripped 2 bases from V and 5 bases from J, with 10 bases between. Germline assignment: CDR1 SGHRS and CDR2 YFSETQ. CDR3 loop: CASSFPTEYGYTF. Written as DNA, the CDR3 is TGCGCCAGCAGCTTTCCCACGGAGTATGGCTACACCTTC.

In this sample, this clonotype turned up a few times. The rearrangement joins TRBV6-5 to TRBJ1-5; possible D gene TRBD1, 5 bases. The germline V gene encodes CDR1 MNHEY and CDR2 SVGAGI. Trimming cost V 2 bases and J 6 bases, with 20 bases left between them. This CDR3 is built from 17 residues. CDR3 sequence: CASSYSPPGRFFQPQHF. In DNA form, the CDR3 reads TGTGCCAGCAGTTACAGTCCACCGGGACGCTTTTTTCAGCCCCAGCATTTT.

In this sample, this clonotype turned up a few times. The chain is built from TRBV6-1 and TRBJ1-1; D is undetermined. Germline values: CDR1 MNHNS, CDR2 SASEGT. The CDR3 has 11 amino acids. V was shortened by 6 bases and J by 5 bases, with 7 bases between the two germline ends. The CDR3 DNA is TGTGCCAGCAGACTCGGTACTGAAGCTTTCTTT. Amino acids: CASRLGTEAFF.

CDR3 amino acids: CASNGDSLPEQFF. CDR3 DNA: TGTGCCAGCAATGGAGACAGCCTTCCAGAGCAGTTCTTC. The chain combines TRBV11-1 with TRBJ2-1, with D possibly being TRBD1 (5 bases). Germline loops: CDR1 SGHAT, CDR2 FQDESV (reference sequence). V shed 7 bases and J shed 10 bases, with 17 bases lying between them. The CDR3 covers 13 residues.

CDR3 region: CASRTYGGQGYTF. CDR3 nucleotide sequence: TGTGCCAGCAGGACATACGGGGGGCAAGGCTACACCTTC. The rearrangement links TRBV6-1 to TRBJ1-2; D might be TRBD1 (6 bases). CDR3 length equals 13 residues. V was shortened by 6 bases and J by 8 bases, with 16 bases between the two germline ends. Germline assignment: CDR1 MNHNS and CDR2 SASEGT.

This clonotype is large by share. The chain combines TRBV19 with TRBJ2-6; perhaps TRBD1 as D (5 bases). Trimming pared 0 bases from V and 0 bases from J, leaving 15 bases between. The CDR3 is 19 amino acids. Germline CDR1 reads LNHDA; CDR2 reads SQIVND (reference sequence). Here the CDR3 reads CASSIDLPRQSSGANVLTF. CDR3 nucleotide sequence: TGTGCCAGTAGTATAGATCTACCCAGACAGAGCTCTGGGGCCAACGTCCTGACTTTC.

The gene calls are TRBV6-1 and TRBJ2-7, with D possibly TRBD1 on 6 matching bases. CDR1 is MNHNS, CDR2 SASEGT, per germline. This CDR3 region has 14 residues. V was clipped by 8 bases and J by 2 bases, with 16 bases between them. The CDR3: CASLRTVGAYEQYF. DNA of the CDR3: TGTGCCAGCCTCCGGACAGTTGGGGCCTACGAGCAGTACTTC.

J is TRBJ1-3 and V is TRBV12-3 or TRBV12-4, with D perhaps matching TRBD1 (6 bases). The CDR3 totals 14 residues. Between the trimmed V and J ends, which lost 5 bases and 4 bases, there was a span of 12 bases. The CDR3 nucleotides read TGTGCCAGCAGTAGGACAGCCGGAGGAAACACCATATATTTT. Its protein product is CASSRTAGGNTIYF.

The CDR3 DNA is TGTGCCAGCGGATCTATCTCTTCCGGGGAGCTGTTTTTT. Encoded protein: CASGSISSGELFF. The chain combines TRBV25-1 with TRBJ2-2; D not certain. The germline V gene encodes CDR1 MGHDK and CDR2 SYGVNS. The ends were cut back, 8 bases at V and 6 bases at J, with 13 bases in the middle. The CDR3 spans 13 residues.

This clonotype has just a few counts. This chain connects TRBV6-2 or TRBV6-3 to TRBJ1-1; D gene unclear. The CDR3 totals 15 residues. Looked up from germline, CDR1 is MNHEY and CDR2 is SVGEGT. With 0 bases removed from V and 6 bases from J, the gap between germline ends came to 14 bases. The CDR3 spells CASSYSADQPAEAFF. The CDR3 DNA follows: TGTGCCAGCAGTTACTCCGCGGACCAACCGGCTGAAGCTTTCTTT.

This chain links TRBV7-8 with TRBJ1-2; the D is unclear. The V end lost 1 base, the J end lost 8 bases, and 14 bases lay between the germline ends. CDR3 length: 14 residues. Germline assignment: CDR1 SGHVS and CDR2 FQNEAQ. For the CDR3, the DNA is TGTGCCAGCAGCTTAGGTGCACCGACCGGGGGCTACACCTTC. Translated: CASSLGAPTGGYTF.

The chain carries TRBV6-5 and TRBJ2-1, with 8 nucleotides matching TRBD2. V shed 6 bases, J shed 10 bases, and the junction held 20 bases outside the gene matches. Germline-derived CDR1 and CDR2 are MNHEY and SVGAGI. The CDR3 extends over 17 amino acids. The CDR3 DNA reads as TGTGCCAGCAGGTACCCCCGCCCCAGCGGGGGTTGGGGGGAGCAGTTCTTC. Its protein is CASRYPRPSGGWGEQFF.

V and J are TRBV29-1 and TRBJ1-1; the D gene is possibly TRBD1 (5 bases). Trimming took 5 bases from V and 0 from J, leaving 10 bases between them. The V gene's germline CDR1 is SQVTM and CDR2 ANQGSEA. The CDR3 is 13 residues long. CDR3 DNA sequence: TGCAGCGTTACGGGGGGTCTGAACACTGAAGCTTTCTTT. Amino acid sequence: CSVTGGLNTEAFF.

This clonotype turned up a few times. V and J are TRBV19 and TRBJ1-5; D is uncertain. Trimming cost V 3 bases and J 4 bases, with 10 bases left between them. The CDR3 sequence is 14 residues long. The germline gives CDR1 LNHDA, CDR2 SQIVND (reference sequence). The CDR3 region is CASSMNGRNQPQHF. The CDR3 bases are TGTGCCAGTAGTATGAACGGACGGAATCAGCCCCAGCATTTT. The variable domain in full, completed from reference TRBV19 and TRBJ1-5, reads DGGITQSPKYLFRKEGQNVTLSCEQNLNHDAMYWYRQDPGQGLRLIYYSQIVNDFQKGDIAEGYSVSREKKESFPLTVTSAQKNPTAFYLCASSMNGRNQPQHFGDGTRLSIL.

The chain uses TRBV10-3 and TRBJ2-1; D is uncertain. With 0 bases removed from V and 6 bases from J, the gap between germline ends came to 9 bases. The germline CDR1 and CDR2 sequences are ENHRY and SYGVKD. The CDR3 has 14 amino acids. The CDR3 nucleotides are TGTGCCATCAGTGAGTCTTCGAAACCCAATGAGCAGTTCTTC. Translation gives CAISESSKPNEQFF.

This clonotype has only a few counts. The V call is TRBV7-8, the J call TRBJ2-1, with D perhaps matching TRBD1 or TRBD2 (5 bases each). Germline values: CDR1 SGHVS, CDR2 FQNEAQ. Trimming cost V 0 bases and J 8 bases, with 8 bases left between them. The CDR3 loop spans 13 amino acids. Written as DNA, the CDR3 is TGTGCCAGCAGCTTAGCGACGGGACATGAGCAGTTCTTC. Residues: CASSLATGHEQFF.